This record concerns one T cell receptor beta chain sequence. After removal of 4 bases from V and 5 bases from J, the junction contained 13 bases not matched to a gene. Looked up from germline, CDR1 is SGHRS and CDR2 is YFSETQ. The CDR3 length is 16 residues. The data belong to a study of blood T cell repertoires in COVID-19. Original processing notes: Counts of nucleated cells, estimated from reference gene primer amplification, were obtained. The table came from immunoSEQ multiplex PCR; TCRdb's copy has only in-frame clones and leaves some out. V and J calls and clone size are copied from that table; D and trimming were computed from the DNA. The sample holds hundreds of thousands of clones, about 90% seen once.

This chain links TRBV5-1 with TRBJ2-5; 8 bases line up with TRBD1. Input material: peripheral blood. This TCR came from a man aged 18 to 30 with active or convalescent COVID-19. The CDR3 DNA sequence: TGCGCCAGCAGCCCGCCGGACAGGGACGCAAGGGAGACCCAGTACTTC. This gives the protein CASSPPDRDARETQYF. Full variable domain (remainder filled in from reference TRBV5-1 and TRBJ2-5): KAGVTQTPRYLIKTRGQQVTLSCSPISGHRSVSWYQQTPGQGLQFLFEYFSETQRNKGNFPGRFSGRQFSNSRSEMNVSTLELGDSALYLCASSPPDRDARETQYFGPGTRLLVL.